Presented here are 32 T cell receptor beta chains from one specimen sequenced in a study of Tregs in tolerant kidney transplant recipients. Profiled with immunoSEQ multiplex PCR; TCRdb holds only in-frame clones, not every one. The table shows approximately 20,000 clones, with about three fifths occurring only once. Their specific antigens are unknown. Sequencing was performed on Tregs from blood cultured with allogeneic cells. These receptors all come from a human donor in good health.

This clone was seen just once. The chain has TRBV5-1 and TRBJ2-2, with D perhaps TRBD1 or TRBD2 (5 bases each). This CDR3 has 16 residues. CDR1 is SGHRS, CDR2 YFSETQ, per germline. Trimming removed 2 bases from V and 2 bases from J, with 13 bases in between. The CDR3 sequence: CASSLYGTANTGELFF. The CDR3 region has the DNA TGCGCCAGCAGCTTATATGGGACGGCTAACACCGGGGAGCTGTTTTTT.

V is TRBV7-2 and J is TRBJ2-7; D possibly corresponds to TRBD1 (6 bases). V gave up 2 bases and J gave up 2 bases, with 10 bases separating them. CDR1 is SGHTA, CDR2 FQGNSA, per germline. This CDR3 spans 14 amino acids. The CDR3 region has the DNA TGTGCCAGCAGCTTACCCACAGGGACCTACGAGCAGTACTTC. Its protein product is CASSLPTGTYEQYF.

This rearrangement joins TRBV6-6 to TRBJ2-5; 8 bases match TRBD2. J was trimmed by 4 bases and V by 7 bases; bases with no gene match: 11. Germline-derived CDR1 and CDR2 are MNHNY and SVGAGI (reference sequence). This CDR3 comprises 15 residues. The CDR3 coding sequence is TGTGCCAGCAAGAAGAACGGGCTAGCGGGAGAGACCCAGTACTTC. Amino acid sequence: CASKKNGLAGETQYF.

The chain is built from TRBV30 and TRBJ2-4, with D perhaps TRBD1 (6 bases). V was trimmed by 2 bases and J by 0 bases, leaving 11 bases between them. CDR3 length: 15 residues. CDR1 and CDR2 (germline): GTSNPN, SVGIG (reference sequence). CDR3 nucleotide sequence: TGTGCCTGGAGTCCAGGACAGTTAGCCAAAAACATTCAGTACTTC. Its protein product is CAWSPGQLAKNIQYF.

The rearrangement uses TRBV7-9 and TRBJ2-1; perhaps TRBD2 as D (6 bases). Trimming removed 1 base from V and 1 base from J, with 8 bases in between. The CDR3 length is 15 residues. Germline assignment: CDR1 SEHNR and CDR2 FQNEAQ (reference sequence). CDR3 nucleotides: TGTGCCAGCAGCTTAGACGGGGGTTCCTACAATGAGCAGTTCTTC. Protein product: CASSLDGGSYNEQFF.

The V and J genes are TRBV14 and TRBJ1-2, with D maybe TRBD1 (6 bases). This CDR3 comprises 15 residues. Germline CDR1 and CDR2: SGHDN and FVKESK. Deletions cut 4 bases from V and 4 bases from J, with 16 bases between. The CDR3, as DNA: TGTGCCAGCAGCCTCCGGGACATGGATGTCTATGGCTACACCTTC. It encodes CASSLRDMDVYGYTF.

The table lists this clone with a few counts. The chain employs TRBV6-5 and TRBJ1-3, with 8 bases that match TRBD1. The V and J ends lost 6 bases and 4 bases, in that order; junction bases with no gene match: 5. The CDR3 spans 14 residues. The V gene's germline CDR1 is MNHEY and CDR2 SVGAGI. CDR3 region: CASSRQGTGNTIYF. In DNA form, the CDR3 reads TGTGCCAGCAGCAGACAGGGGACCGGAAACACCATATATTTT.

The chain is built from TRBV14 and TRBJ1-4; TRBD1 aligns across 8 bases. V trimming: 2 bases; J trimming: 1 base; junction bases outside the gene matches: 12. The germline CDR1 and CDR2 sequences are SGHDN and FVKESK. This CDR3 is built from 19 residues. The CDR3 DNA reads as TGTGCCAGCAGCCAAACCCGACAGGGGTGGTGGGGAACTAATGAAAAACTGTTTTTT. This gives the protein CASSQTRQGWWGTNEKLFF.

The V gene is TRBV6-6, the J gene TRBJ1-3; no definite D call. Trimming cost V 2 bases and J 0 bases, with 8 bases left between them. Germline V gene data show CDR1 as MNHNY and CDR2 as SVGAGI (reference sequence). The CDR3 length is 15 residues. CDR3 region: CASSYAFSSGNTIYF. Here the CDR3 DNA reads TGTGCCAGCAGTTACGCCTTTTCCTCTGGAAACACCATATATTTT.

The chain combines TRBV6-5 with TRBJ2-7; 7 bases map to TRBD2. The CDR3 loop spans 11 amino acids. Germline V gene lookup returns CDR1 MNHEY and CDR2 SVGAGI. With 10 bases clipped from V and 3 bases from J, the junction kept 3 bases outside the gene matches. The CDR3 is CATRDYYEQYF. For the CDR3, the DNA is TGTGCCACCCGGGACTACTACGAGCAGTACTTC.

The gene calls are TRBV19 and TRBJ2-5, with D tentatively TRBD1 (6 bases). Germline V gives CDR1 LNHDA, CDR2 SQIVND (reference sequence). The CDR3 spans 15 residues. Deletions cut 0 bases from V and 4 bases from J, with 12 bases between. The CDR3 DNA follows: TGTGCCAGTAGTATAGATCGGGGACACGTAGAGACCCAGTACTTC. Amino acids: CASSIDRGHVETQYF.

The rearrangement joins TRBV5-1 to TRBJ2-3, with a weak D call TRBD2 (6 bases). This CDR3 contains 17 residues. With 0 bases removed from V and 1 base from J, the gap between germline ends came to 15 bases. Germline V gene sequence: CDR1 SGHRS, CDR2 YFSETQ. The CDR3 loop reads CASSLGRGVSGTDTQYF. CDR3 nucleotides: TGCGCCAGCAGCTTGGGGCGGGGCGTATCGGGCACAGATACGCAGTATTTT.

The chain uses TRBV30 and TRBJ2-7; D possibly corresponds to TRBD1 (5 bases). Germline CDR1 reads GTSNPN; CDR2 reads SVGIG (reference sequence). The CDR3 runs 14 residues. V lost 0 bases and J lost 3, with 12 bases in between. For the CDR3, the DNA is TGTGCCTGGAGTGTAGGGGCAGCAAACTACGAGCAGTACTTC. It is translated as CAWSVGAANYEQYF.

This clone was counted a few times. The chain links TRBV25-1 to TRBJ1-1; the match to TRBD1 covers 8 bases. Looked up from germline, CDR1 is MGHDK and CDR2 is SYGVNS. The CDR3 is 15 residues long. With V trimmed by 4 bases and J by 1 base, 5 bases remained unmatched. The CDR3: CASSAQGAPNTEAFF. The CDR3 DNA sequence: TGTGCCAGCAGTGCCCAGGGGGCTCCGAACACTGAAGCTTTCTTT. Supplemented by reference TRBV25-1 and TRBJ1-1, the full variable domain reads EADIYQTPRYLVIGTGKKITLECSQTMGHDKMYWYQQDPGMELHLIHYSYGVNSTEKGDLSSESTVSRIRTEHFPLTLESARPSHTSQYLCASSAQGAPNTEAFFGQGTRLTVV.

The chain combines TRBV25-1 with TRBJ2-1; 7 positions match TRBD2. V lost 0 bases and J lost 13; bases outside the gene matches: 9. Germline CDR1 is MGHDK and CDR2 is SYGVNS. CDR3 length: 14 amino acids. The CDR3 DNA reads as TGTGCCAGCAGTGAATATCGTCCGGGAGGCACCCAGTTCTTC. Translation gives CASSEYRPGGTQFF.

The rearrangement links TRBV30 to TRBJ1-2; TRBD1 might be the D (6 bases). Germline loops: CDR1 GTSNPN, CDR2 SVGIG (reference sequence). The CDR3 consists of 13 residues. Trimming shortened V by 5 bases and J by 2 bases, and 12 bases separated the two germline ends. The CDR3 is CAWAGTPNYGYTF. The CDR3 nucleotides read TGTGCCTGGGCCGGGACACCGAACTATGGCTACACCTTC.

The chain is built from TRBV5-1 and TRBJ1-2; D might be TRBD1 (6 bases). Trimming took off 3 bases at V and 7 bases at J, with 13 bases between the two ends. The CDR3 has 13 residues. The germline gives CDR1 SGHRS, CDR2 YFSETQ. In nucleotides, the CDR3 is TGCGCCAGCAGCTCCGGGGGGACATTTGGCTACACCTTC. Translated: CASSSGGTFGYTF.

The chain is built from TRBV6-5 and TRBJ2-1; 10 bases are a match to TRBD2. J was trimmed by 6 bases and V by 2 bases; bases with no gene match: 4. Germline CDR1 and CDR2: MNHEY and SVGAGI. This CDR3 is 15 amino acids long. CDR3 nucleotide sequence: TGTGCCAGCAGTTACGGGAGCGGGGGGGGCAATGAGCAGTTCTTC. Its protein product is CASSYGSGGGNEQFF.

This clone has more than one count but fewer than ten. Written as DNA, the CDR3 is TGTGCCAGCAGCGTAGTGACTAGCCCCGGGGAGCTGTTTTTT. Translation gives CASSVVTSPGELFF. The chain combines TRBV9 with TRBJ2-2; 7 nucleotides match TRBD2. In germline, CDR1 is SGDLS, CDR2 YYNGEE. This CDR3 has 14 amino acids. The V and J ends lost 0 bases and 6 bases, in that order; junction bases with no gene match: 2.

The CDR3 DNA reads as TGTGCCAGCAGCGAATGGACAGGGGGAACTGAAGCTTTCTTT. It specifies CASSEWTGGTEAFF. The chain combines TRBV6-5 with TRBJ1-1; TRBD1 agrees at 10 bases. V dropped 6 bases and J dropped 5; count of bases not matched to a gene: 6. The CDR3 contains 14 residues. Looked up from germline, CDR1 is MNHEY and CDR2 is SVGAGI.

The J gene is TRBJ1-1, the V gene TRBV18, with 9 nucleotides matching TRBD1. Germline trimming cut 5 bases from V and 10 bases from J; bases unmatched to any gene: 8. The CDR3 contains 13 residues. CDR1 KGHSH and CDR2 LQKENI come from the germline V gene. DNA of the CDR3: TGTGCCAGCTCATACAGGGGGCGAACGGGAGCTTTCTTT. Translated: CASSYRGRTGAFF. Combining the CDR3 with reference TRBV18 and TRBJ1-1 gives the whole variable domain NAGVMQNPRHLVRRRGQEARLRCSPMKGHSHVYWYRQLPEEGLKFMVYLQKENIIDESGMPKERFSAEFPKEGPSILRIQQVVRGDSAAYFCASSYRGRTGAFFGQGTRLTVV.

The J gene is TRBJ1-1, the V gene TRBV18; 8 bases agree with TRBD1. The CDR3 sequence is 15 residues long. V trimming: 6 bases; J trimming: 0 bases; junction bases outside the gene matches: 6. Germline CDR1 reads KGHSH; CDR2 reads LQKENI. This CDR3 is CASSLRQGMNTEAFF. The CDR3 DNA sequence: TGTGCCAGCTCCCTTCGACAGGGGATGAACACTGAAGCTTTCTTT.

This clone was observed a few times. The chain links TRBV11-3 to TRBJ2-2; D uncertain. This CDR3 spans 12 amino acids. The V end lost 5 bases, the J end lost 1 base, and 2 bases lay between the germline ends. Per germline, CDR1 SGHNT and CDR2 YENEEA. CDR3 sequence (DNA): TGTGCCAGCAGCGGGAACACCGGGGAGCTGTTTTTT. This encodes CASSGNTGELFF.

The chain combines TRBV18 with TRBJ1-5; possible D gene TRBD1, 6 bases. Deletions cut 2 bases from V and 2 bases from J, with 10 bases between. CDR1 is KGHSH, CDR2 LQKENI, per germline. The CDR3 runs 15 residues. CDR3 sequence: CASSPFGQRNQPQHF. CDR3 bases: TGTGCCAGCTCACCATTCGGACAGCGCAATCAGCCCCAGCATTTT.

This clone was seen a few times. The rearrangement joins TRBV5-6 to TRBJ2-1; D may be TRBD1 or TRBD2 (5 bases each). This CDR3 spans 15 amino acids. The germline V and J ends were trimmed by 4 bases and 6 bases, with 17 bases remaining between them. From germline, CDR1 is SGHDT and CDR2 YYEEEE. The DNA for the CDR3 is TGTGCCAGCAGCCGGGGCGGAGTTGGTCGCAATGAGCAGTTCTTC. This encodes CASSRGGVGRNEQFF. Full variable domain (missing parts from reference TRBV5-6 and TRBJ2-1): DAGVTQSPTHLIKTRGQQVTLRCSPKSGHDTVSWYQQALGQGPQFIFQYYEEEERQRGNFPDRFSGHQFPNYSSELNVNALLLGDSALYLCASSRGGVGRNEQFFGPGTRLTVL.

The V and J genes are TRBV19 and TRBJ2-1; a possible D gene is TRBD2 (5 bases). The germline CDR1 and CDR2 sequences are LNHDA and SQIVND (reference sequence). There are 15 residues in the CDR3. V lost 2 bases to trimming and J lost 7 bases, with 15 bases between them. CDR3 residues: CASSIIATPLNEQFF. The CDR3 DNA is TGTGCCAGTAGTATAATAGCGACCCCCTTGAATGAGCAGTTCTTC.

The V and J genes are TRBV2 and TRBJ2-7; the match to TRBD1 covers 8 bases. Germline CDR1 reads SNHLY; CDR2 reads FYNNEI. The trim removed 9 bases at V and 5 bases at J, leaving 6 bases unmatched. The CDR3 contains 12 residues. CDR3 DNA sequence: TGTGCCAGTATCCGGGACAGGAACGAGCAGTACTTC. Residues: CASIRDRNEQYF.

CDR3: CASSSSASYEQYF. For the CDR3, the DNA is TGTGCCAGCAGCTCCTCAGCCTCCTACGAGCAGTACTTC. The chain has TRBV7-6 and TRBJ2-7; no clear D gene. This CDR3 contains 13 residues. Germline CDR1 is SGHVS and CDR2 is FNYEAQ. V was trimmed by 4 bases and J by 0 bases, leaving 7 bases between them.

The V gene is TRBV10-3, the J gene TRBJ2-3; D is unresolved. Germline lookup yields CDR1 ENHRY and CDR2 SYGVKD. This CDR3 has 14 residues. V gave up 6 bases and J gave up 0 bases, with 10 bases separating them. CDR3 amino acids: CAIRTSTSTDTQYF. The CDR3 DNA reads as TGTGCCATCAGAACTTCAACTAGCACAGATACGCAGTATTTT.

The chain recombines TRBV7-9 with TRBJ2-1, with TRBD1 as a possible D gene (6 bases). The CDR3 is 15 amino acids. V was pared by 5 bases and J by 7 bases, with 18 bases between. The germline CDR1 and CDR2 sequences are SEHNR and FQNEAQ (reference sequence). CDR3 nucleotide sequence: TGTGCCAGCAGCCCCGGCGTAGGGGGTGTGAATGAGCAGTTCTTC. Translated, it gives CASSPGVGGVNEQFF.

The genes are TRBV5-1 and TRBJ2-3; D might be TRBD2 (6 bases). CDR1 SGHRS and CDR2 YFSETQ come from the germline V gene. V lost 1 base and J lost 9, with 18 bases in between. The CDR3 is made up of 15 amino acids. CDR3 sequence (DNA): TGCGCCAGCAGCTTGTCAGGCAACGCGGGGAGCACGCAGTATTTT. It encodes CASSLSGNAGSTQYF.

The CDR3, as DNA: TGTGCCAGTAGTATAGTTGTGGGGACTGGGGCCAACGTCCTGACTTTC. This sequence encodes CASSIVVGTGANVLTF. The chain recombines TRBV19 with TRBJ2-6; D remains unclear. The V gene's germline CDR1 is LNHDA and CDR2 SQIVND (reference sequence). V was shortened by 1 base and J by 2 bases, with 9 bases between the two germline ends. CDR3 length: 16 amino acids. Full variable domain (outside the CDR3, taken from reference TRBV19 and TRBJ2-6): DGGITQSPKYLFRKEGQNVTLSCEQNLNHDAMYWYRQDPGQGLRLIYYSQIVNDFQKGDIAEGYSVSREKKESFPLTVTSAQKNPTAFYLCASSIVVGTGANVLTFGAGSRLTVL.